These 18 T cell receptor beta chains were all obtained from the same sample, sequenced in a study of regulatory T cells in long-lasting Graves disease. The sample's time point: newly diagnosed GD, antithyroid drugs for less than 3 months. Isolated PBMC RNA provided the starting material for the TCR library. Arm-PCR with iRepertoire HTBI primers amplified the CDR3 regions for these TCR beta libraries. One entry per CDR3 protein results from TCRdb running MiXCR on the multiplex PCR reads. The sample yields under 450,000 distinct CDR3 sequences, 10% to 15% seen once. This same sample was also part of a study on T cells in Graves' hyperthyroidism and ophthalmopathy.

The sequences come from peripheral blood mononuclear cells (PBMCs), collected at new diagnosis, from a patient treated with antithyroid drugs. The receptors come from a woman aged 18-30 years with Graves disease.

This clonotype was seen repeatedly, ten times or more. V usage is TRBV28 and J usage is TRBJ2-3, with 12 bases aligning to TRBD2. Trimming removed 5 bases from V and 7 bases from J; junction bases left unmatched: 7. The CDR3 contains 15 residues. CDR1 is MDHEN and CDR2 is SYDVKM in the germline V gene. The CDR3 protein is CASSPTSGGTYTQYF. The CDR3 DNA follows: TGTGCCAGCAGTCCAACTAGCGGGGGGACATATACGCAGTATTTT.

This clonotype was seen repeatedly, ten times or more. This chain uses TRBV7-3 with TRBJ2-1; TRBD1 aligns across 7 bases. V gave up 4 bases and J gave up 0 bases; unmatched junction bases: 6. This CDR3 is built from 16 residues. Germline V gives CDR1 SGHTA, CDR2 FQGTGA. The CDR3 region is CASSSQGLGSYNEQFF. CDR3 sequence (DNA): TGTGCCAGCAGCTCACAGGGGTTAGGCTCCTACAATGAGCAGTTCTTC.

This clonotype was found a few times. This chain connects TRBV6-1 to TRBJ1-6, with D perhaps matching TRBD1 (5 bases). This CDR3 has 14 residues. V was pared by 7 bases and J by 7 bases, with 14 bases between. From germline, CDR1 is MNHNS and CDR2 SASEGT. The CDR3 DNA sequence: TGTGCCAGCAACCTGGGGGGGTTCAATTCACCCCTCCACTTT. Translating it yields CASNLGGFNSPLHF.

In this sample, this clonotype turned up many times. This chain connects TRBV4-1 to TRBJ2-7; 10 bases fit TRBD2. This CDR3 comprises 16 residues. CDR1 and CDR2 (germline): MGHRA, YSYEKL. The V and J ends lost 0 bases and 4 bases, in that order; junction bases with no gene match: 6. CDR3 protein: CASSQDLLAGRYEQYF. The CDR3 nucleotides read TGCGCCAGCAGCCAAGACCTACTAGCGGGACGATACGAGCAGTACTTC.

This clonotype turned up a few times. The chain is built from TRBV24-1 and TRBJ2-5, with 8 bases aligning to TRBD2. CDR3 length equals 15 residues. In germline, CDR1 is KGHDR, CDR2 SFDVKD. J lost 3 bases, V lost 4 bases, and 6 bases had no gene match. The CDR3 coding sequence is TGTGCCACCAGTGAAACAACTAGCGGAAAAGAGACCCAGTACTTC. Protein: CATSETTSGKETQYF.

This clonotype appeared many times. This chain's CDR3 is CSARGTTGPKEKLFF. The DNA for the CDR3 is TGCAGTGCTAGAGGTACGACAGGACCCAAGGAAAAACTGTTTTTT. The genes are TRBV20-1 and TRBJ1-4, with D tentatively TRBD1 (6 bases). There are 15 residues in the CDR3. Deletions cut 1 base from V and 8 bases from J, with 17 bases between. The germline gives CDR1 DFQATT, CDR2 SNEGSKA (reference sequence).

This clonotype was seen repeatedly, ten times or more. The chain carries TRBV20-1 and TRBJ1-1; TRBD1 is a possible D gene (5 bases). The germline CDR1 and CDR2 sequences are DFQATT and SNEGSKA (reference sequence). V was trimmed by 1 base and J by 6 bases, leaving 12 bases between them. The CDR3 covers 13 residues. The CDR3 DNA reads TGCAGTGCTAGAGCTTTTGGACACCCTGAAGCTTTCTTT. Amino acids: CSARAFGHPEAFF.

This clonotype was counted ten times or more. V gene TRBV7-8 combines with J gene TRBJ2-2, with 8 bases fitting TRBD1. CDR3 length: 16 amino acids. Germline CDR1 SGHVS, CDR2 FQNEAQ. V gave up 1 base and J gave up 3 bases; unmatched junction bases: 4. CDR3 coding DNA: TGTGCCAGCAGCTTAGAACAGGGGGGCTACACCGGGGAGCTGTTTTTT. It translates to CASSLEQGGYTGELFF.

This clonotype was found many times. The gene calls are TRBV28 and TRBJ2-7; 11 bases are shared with TRBD2. The CDR3 is made up of 16 amino acids. Germline CDR1 is MDHEN and CDR2 is SYDVKM. The V gene end was trimmed by 2 bases and the J gene end by 5 bases; junction bases not matched to a gene: 8. In DNA form, the CDR3 reads TGTGCCAGCAGTTTAGCTAGCGGGAGGAGTCGACACGAGCAGTACTTC. This codes for CASSLASGRSRHEQYF.

This clonotype has a count of ten or more. This chain joins TRBV5-1 and TRBJ1-4, with 10 bases fitting TRBD1. Germline V lookup: CDR1 SGHRS, CDR2 YFSETQ. V shed 4 bases and J 0 bases; nucleotides not matched to a gene: 6. The CDR3 is made up of 17 amino acids. In DNA, the CDR3 is TGCGCCAGCAGCCAAACGACAGGGGGCTCAACTAATGAAAAACTGTTTTTT. Its protein is CASSQTTGGSTNEKLFF.

The CDR3 reads CASSNSGGAADTQYF. The CDR3 nucleotides read TGTGCCAGCAGCAATAGCGGGGGGGCGGCAGATACGCAGTATTTT. V is TRBV7-2 and J is TRBJ2-3; TRBD2 matches at 11 bases. CDR1 is SGHTA, CDR2 FQGNSA, per germline. J lost 4 bases, V lost 5 bases, and 5 bases had no gene match. The CDR3 has 15 amino acids.

Many counts were recorded for this clonotype. V gene TRBV10-3 combines with J gene TRBJ2-3; 8 nucleotides match TRBD2. This CDR3 contains 15 residues. V was clipped by 2 bases and J by 4 bases; unmatched bases: 5. The V gene's germline CDR1 is ENHRY and CDR2 SYGVKD. In DNA form, the CDR3 reads TGTGCCATCAGTGAGGTTAGCGGGGAAGCAGATACGCAGTATTTT. Translation: CAISEVSGEADTQYF.

This clonotype was counted only a few times. This likely came from a read error, as a far larger clone is one base away. The chain couples TRBV12-3 or TRBV12-4 to TRBJ2-3; the match to TRBD1 covers 7 bases. The tail of the sequence fits TRBJ1-1 better, so the J call may be wrong. The CDR3 is 14 amino acids. The CDR3 DNA reads as TGTGCCAGCAGTCCGGGACAGAGCGGGACTGAAGCTTTCTTT. Protein product: CASSPGQSGTEAFF.

This clonotype has at least ten counts. The gene calls are TRBV7-8 and TRBJ2-1, with TRBD2 matching 9 bases. The CDR3 length is 17 residues. Germline V gene sequence: CDR1 SGHVS, CDR2 FQNEAQ. V shed 4 bases, J shed 0 bases, and the junction held 7 bases outside the gene matches. Here the CDR3 reads CASSSGLAKSSYNEQFF. For the CDR3, the DNA is TGTGCCAGCAGCTCCGGACTAGCGAAGAGCTCCTACAATGAGCAGTTCTTC.

At least ten counts were recorded for this clonotype. One junction end disagrees with the germline gene, perhaps due to a read error. The chain uses TRBV27 and TRBJ2-3, with 10 nucleotides matching TRBD1. CDR3 length equals 15 residues. Germline CDR1 MNHEY, CDR2 SMNVEV (reference sequence). The CDR3: CARSSLGTGDDTQYF. DNA for the CDR3: TGTGCCCGCAGTTCCCTTGGGACAGGGGACGATACGCAGTATTTT.

Ten or more counts support this clonotype. The gene calls are TRBV7-2 and TRBJ2-1; 8 nucleotides line up with TRBD1. The V gene end was trimmed by 3 bases and the J gene end by 9 bases; junction bases not matched to a gene: 4. This CDR3 region has 13 residues. Per the germline V gene, CDR1 is SGHTA and CDR2 is FQGNSA. CDR3 in DNA: TGTGCCAGCAGCTTCAGGGGGCAGGGTGAGCAGTTCTTC. Protein sequence: CASSFRGQGEQFF.

The chain has TRBV7-3 and TRBJ1-1; the D gene is possibly TRBD1 (5 bases). The CDR3 covers 14 residues. CDR1 and CDR2 (germline): SGHTA, FQGTGA. Between the trimmed V and J ends, which lost 5 bases and 8 bases, there was a span of 18 bases. The CDR3 loop reads CASSTGARAQEAFF. In DNA, the CDR3 is TGTGCCAGCAGCACTGGGGCCAGGGCCCAGGAAGCTTTCTTT.

This clonotype was detected many times. J is TRBJ2-5 and V is TRBV6-1; the match to TRBD2 covers 11 bases. Germline loops: CDR1 MNHNS, CDR2 SASEGT. CDR3 size: 15 residues. V shed 6 bases and J 5 bases; nucleotides not matched to a gene: 8. The DNA of the CDR3 is TGTGCCAGCAGGCCGGGACTAGCGGAGGTCGAGACCCAGTACTTC. Protein sequence: CASRPGLAEVETQYF.